This T cell receptor (beta chain) was obtained from a study of cytomegalovirus exposure and HLA in healthy donors. Study-wide results and limits: Researchers reported in a later analysis that a missense DCLRE1C variant was tied to TCR beta V- and J-gene trimming. The records held CMV serostatus as the only immune exposure information. Accurate prediction of most subjects' HLA-A and HLA-B alleles from TCR beta sequences was reported. In a later analysis, several top co-occurrence clusters appeared linked to parvovirus B19, influenza, CMV and Epstein-Barr virus.

The PCR was carried out with 60 Vbeta primers and 13 Jbeta primers. Clones were read by immunoSEQ multiplex PCR, and TCRdb kept only the in-frame ones, dropping some. The top ten clones hold about 3.2% of a sample with some 200,000 clones, under 80% of them seen once. The CDR3 totals 13 residues. CDR1 and CDR2 (germline): SGHDT, YYEEEE. V was cut by 1 base and J by 6 bases, with 11 bases left in between. About this clone itself: Its antigen is unidentified.

The chain joins TRBV5-6 to TRBJ2-7, with D maybe TRBD1 (5 bases). The clonotype originates from a man aged 40-49 years in good health and CMV-seronegative. The material sequenced was PBMCs. The CDR3 loop reads CASSLRWGREQYF. Here the CDR3 DNA reads TGTGCCAGCAGCTTGCGGTGGGGCCGCGAGCAGTACTTC. The full variable domain, rest sourced from reference TRBV5-6 and TRBJ2-7, is DAGVTQSPTHLIKTRGQQVTLRCSPKSGHDTVSWYQQALGQGPQFIFQYYEEEERQRGNFPDRFSGHQFPNYSSELNVNALLLGDSALYLCASSLRWGREQYFGPGTRLTVT.